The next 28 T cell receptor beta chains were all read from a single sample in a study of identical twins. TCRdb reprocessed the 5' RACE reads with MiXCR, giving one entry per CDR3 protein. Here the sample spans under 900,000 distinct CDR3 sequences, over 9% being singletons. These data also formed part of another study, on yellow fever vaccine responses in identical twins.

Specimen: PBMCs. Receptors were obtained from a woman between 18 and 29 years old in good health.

CDR3 in amino acids: CAISESGSVGANVLTF. CDR3 DNA sequence: TGTGCCATCAGTGAGTCCGGGTCGGTCGGGGCCAACGTCCTGACTTTC. The chain employs TRBV10-3 and TRBJ2-6; D unresolved. The CDR3 is 16 amino acids. The germline V gene encodes CDR1 ENHRY and CDR2 SYGVKD. Trimming stripped 0 bases from V and 4 bases from J, with 10 bases between.

CDR3 nucleotides: TGCGCCAGCAGCTTGGCGGACAGTCCCTCTCGGGGGGAGCTGTTTTTT. It specifies CASSLADSPSRGELFF. This chain uses TRBV5-1 with TRBJ2-2, with D perhaps matching TRBD1 (6 bases). The ends were cut back, 0 bases at V and 8 bases at J, with 17 bases in the middle. This CDR3 contains 16 residues. CDR1 is SGHRS and CDR2 is YFSETQ in the germline V gene.

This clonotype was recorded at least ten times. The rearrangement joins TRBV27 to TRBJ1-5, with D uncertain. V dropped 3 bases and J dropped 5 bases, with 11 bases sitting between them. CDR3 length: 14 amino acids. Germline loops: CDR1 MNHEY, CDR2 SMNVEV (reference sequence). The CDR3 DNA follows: TGTGCCAGCAGTTTTACCGGGCCCGATCAGCCCCAGCATTTT. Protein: CASSFTGPDQPQHF.

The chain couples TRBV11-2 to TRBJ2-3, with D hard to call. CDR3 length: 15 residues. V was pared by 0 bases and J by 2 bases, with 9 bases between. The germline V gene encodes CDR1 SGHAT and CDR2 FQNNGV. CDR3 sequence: CASSLEGGTTDTQYF. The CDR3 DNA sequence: TGTGCCAGCAGCTTAGAGGGCGGTACCACAGATACGCAGTATTTT. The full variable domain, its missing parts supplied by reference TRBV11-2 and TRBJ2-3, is EAGVAQSPRYKIIEKRQSVAFWCNPISGHATLYWYQQILGQGPKLLIQFQNNGVVDDSQLPKDRFSAERLKGVDSTLKIQPAKLEDSAVYLCASSLEGGTTDTQYFGPGTRLTVL.

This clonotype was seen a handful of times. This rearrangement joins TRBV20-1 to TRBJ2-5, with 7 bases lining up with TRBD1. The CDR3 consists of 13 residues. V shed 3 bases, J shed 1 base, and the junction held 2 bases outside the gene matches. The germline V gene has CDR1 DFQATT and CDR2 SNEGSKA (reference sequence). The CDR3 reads CSARTGPQETQYF. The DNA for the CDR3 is TGCAGTGCTAGGACAGGGCCCCAAGAGACCCAGTACTTC.

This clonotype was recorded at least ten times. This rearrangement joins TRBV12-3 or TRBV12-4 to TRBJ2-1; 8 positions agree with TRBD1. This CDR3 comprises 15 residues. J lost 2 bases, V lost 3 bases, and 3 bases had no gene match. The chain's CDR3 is CASSLRQGTYNEQFF. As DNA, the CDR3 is TGTGCCAGCAGTTTGCGACAGGGGACCTACAATGAGCAGTTCTTC.

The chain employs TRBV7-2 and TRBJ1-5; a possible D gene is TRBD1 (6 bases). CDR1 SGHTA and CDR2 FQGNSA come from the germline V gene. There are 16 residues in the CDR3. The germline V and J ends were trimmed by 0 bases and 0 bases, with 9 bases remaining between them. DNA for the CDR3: TGTGCCAGCAGCTTAGCTGGGGGGCCTAGCAATCAGCCCCAGCATTTT. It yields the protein CASSLAGGPSNQPQHF.

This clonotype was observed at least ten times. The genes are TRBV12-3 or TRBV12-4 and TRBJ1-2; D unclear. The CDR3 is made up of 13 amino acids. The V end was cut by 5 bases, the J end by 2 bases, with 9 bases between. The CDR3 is CASSLQANYGYTF. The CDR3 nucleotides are TGTGCCAGCAGTCTCCAGGCCAACTATGGCTACACCTTC.

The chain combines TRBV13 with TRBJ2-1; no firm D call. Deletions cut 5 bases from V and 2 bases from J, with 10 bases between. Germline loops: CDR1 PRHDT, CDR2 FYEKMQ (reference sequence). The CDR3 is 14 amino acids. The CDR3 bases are TGTGCCAGCAGCACAATTCCGCCCTACAATGAGCAGTTCTTC. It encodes CASSTIPPYNEQFF.

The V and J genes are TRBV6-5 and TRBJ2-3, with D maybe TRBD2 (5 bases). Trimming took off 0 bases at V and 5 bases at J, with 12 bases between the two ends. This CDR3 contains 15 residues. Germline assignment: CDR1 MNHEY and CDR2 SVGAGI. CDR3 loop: CASSYSAGRRDTQYF. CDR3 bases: TGTGCCAGCAGTTACTCCGCGGGTAGGAGAGATACGCAGTATTTT.

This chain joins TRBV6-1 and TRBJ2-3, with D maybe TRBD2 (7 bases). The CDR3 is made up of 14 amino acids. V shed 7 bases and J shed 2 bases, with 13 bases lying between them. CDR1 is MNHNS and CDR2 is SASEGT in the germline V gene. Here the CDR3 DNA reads TGTGCCAGCAAGGGGGAGGGGCCCACAGATACGCAGTATTTT. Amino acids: CASKGEGPTDTQYF.

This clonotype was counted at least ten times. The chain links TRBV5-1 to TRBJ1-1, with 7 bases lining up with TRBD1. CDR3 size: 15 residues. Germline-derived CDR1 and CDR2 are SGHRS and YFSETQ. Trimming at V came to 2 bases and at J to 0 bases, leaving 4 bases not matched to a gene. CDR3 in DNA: TGCGCCAGCAGCTTTCAGGGACAGATGAACACTGAAGCTTTCTTT. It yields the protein CASSFQGQMNTEAFF.

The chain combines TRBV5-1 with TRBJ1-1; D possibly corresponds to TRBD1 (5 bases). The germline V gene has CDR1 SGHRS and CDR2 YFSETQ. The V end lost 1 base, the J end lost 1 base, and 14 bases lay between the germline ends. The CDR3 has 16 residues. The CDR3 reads CASSLIGGQGNTEAFF. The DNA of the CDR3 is TGCGCCAGCAGCTTGATCGGTGGGCAGGGGAACACTGAAGCTTTCTTT.

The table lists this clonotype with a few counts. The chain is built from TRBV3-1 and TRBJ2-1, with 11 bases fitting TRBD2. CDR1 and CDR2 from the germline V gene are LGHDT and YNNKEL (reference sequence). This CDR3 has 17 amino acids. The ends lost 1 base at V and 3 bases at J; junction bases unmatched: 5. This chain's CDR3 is CASSQGWTSGYYNEQFF. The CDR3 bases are TGTGCCAGCAGCCAAGGATGGACTAGCGGGTACTACAATGAGCAGTTCTTC.

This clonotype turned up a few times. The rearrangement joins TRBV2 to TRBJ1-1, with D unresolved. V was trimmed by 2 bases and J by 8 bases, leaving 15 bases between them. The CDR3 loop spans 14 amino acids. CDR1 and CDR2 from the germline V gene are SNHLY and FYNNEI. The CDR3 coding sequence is TGTGCCAGCAGTGAAAATGACATGCGGGGAGAAGCTTTCTTT. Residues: CASSENDMRGEAFF.

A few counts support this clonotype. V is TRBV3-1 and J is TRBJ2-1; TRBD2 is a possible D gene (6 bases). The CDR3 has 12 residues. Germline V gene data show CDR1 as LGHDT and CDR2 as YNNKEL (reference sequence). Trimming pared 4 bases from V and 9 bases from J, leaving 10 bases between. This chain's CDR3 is CASSRRDLEQFF. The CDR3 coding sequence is TGTGCCAGCAGCCGGAGGGATCTTGAGCAGTTCTTC.

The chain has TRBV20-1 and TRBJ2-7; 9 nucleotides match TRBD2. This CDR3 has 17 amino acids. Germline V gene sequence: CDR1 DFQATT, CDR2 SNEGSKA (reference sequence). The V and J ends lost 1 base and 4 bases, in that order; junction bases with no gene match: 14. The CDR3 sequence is CSARVAGGHPSEYEQYV. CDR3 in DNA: TGCAGTGCTAGAGTGGCGGGGGGGCACCCCTCGGAATACGAGCAGTACGTC.

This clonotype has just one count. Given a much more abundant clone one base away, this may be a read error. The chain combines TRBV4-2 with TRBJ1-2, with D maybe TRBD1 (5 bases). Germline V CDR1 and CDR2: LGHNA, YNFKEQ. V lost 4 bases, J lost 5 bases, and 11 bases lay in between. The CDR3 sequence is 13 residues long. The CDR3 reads CASSLSGCYGYTF. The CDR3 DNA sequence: TGTGCCAGCAGCCTCTCAGGGTGTTATGGCTACACCTTC.

This CDR3 is CASRRMRQGETQYF. The CDR3 DNA follows: TGTGCCAGCAGACGAATGAGACAGGGGGAGACCCAGTACTTC. V usage is TRBV3-1 and J usage is TRBJ2-5; 8 positions agree with TRBD1. The trim removed 6 bases at V and 5 bases at J, leaving 8 bases unmatched. The germline V gene has CDR1 LGHDT and CDR2 YNNKEL (reference sequence). The CDR3 covers 14 residues.

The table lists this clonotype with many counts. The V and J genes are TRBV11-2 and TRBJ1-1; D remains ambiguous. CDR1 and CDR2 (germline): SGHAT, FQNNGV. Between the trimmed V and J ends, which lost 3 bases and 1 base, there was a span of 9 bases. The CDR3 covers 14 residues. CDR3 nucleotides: TGTGCCAGCAGCTTTTACAGACCGAACACTGAAGCTTTCTTT. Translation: CASSFYRPNTEAFF.

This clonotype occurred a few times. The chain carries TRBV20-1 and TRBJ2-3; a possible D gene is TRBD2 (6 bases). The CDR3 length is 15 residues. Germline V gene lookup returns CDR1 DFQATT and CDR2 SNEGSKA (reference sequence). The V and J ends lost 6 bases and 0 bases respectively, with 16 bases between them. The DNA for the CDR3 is TGCAGTGCGCGGTCTCTAGCGACTAGCACAGATACGCAGTATTTT. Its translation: CSARSLATSTDTQYF.

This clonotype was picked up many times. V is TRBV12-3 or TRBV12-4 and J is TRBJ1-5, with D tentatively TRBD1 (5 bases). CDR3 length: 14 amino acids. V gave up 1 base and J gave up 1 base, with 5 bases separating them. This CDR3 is CASSLGGSNQPQHF. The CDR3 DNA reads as TGTGCCAGCAGTTTAGGGGGGAGCAATCAGCCCCAGCATTTT.

In DNA form, the CDR3 reads TGTGCCAGCAGTTTATCTGGCAAGAATGAGCAGTTCTTC. This sequence encodes CASSLSGKNEQFF. The chain carries TRBV12-3 or TRBV12-4 and TRBJ2-1; D gene uncertain. The germline V and J ends were trimmed by 2 bases and 7 bases, with 9 bases remaining between them. This CDR3 has 13 amino acids.

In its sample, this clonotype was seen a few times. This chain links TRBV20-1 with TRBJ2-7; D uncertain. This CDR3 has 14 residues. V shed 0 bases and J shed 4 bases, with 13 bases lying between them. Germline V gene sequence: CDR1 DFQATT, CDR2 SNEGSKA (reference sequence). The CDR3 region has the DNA TGCAGTGCTAGAGATTGGGCAGGACGATACGAGCAGTACTTC. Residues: CSARDWAGRYEQYF.

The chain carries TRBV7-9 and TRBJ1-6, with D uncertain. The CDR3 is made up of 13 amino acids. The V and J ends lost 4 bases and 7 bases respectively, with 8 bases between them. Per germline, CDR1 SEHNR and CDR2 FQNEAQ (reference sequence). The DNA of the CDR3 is TGTGCCAGCAGCTGGCCCGGGAATTCACCCCTCCACTTT. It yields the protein CASSWPGNSPLHF.

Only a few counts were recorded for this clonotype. CDR3 amino acids: CASSRGRLAMGSYNEQFF. CDR3 coding DNA: TGCGCCAGCAGCCGAGGACGACTAGCAATGGGCTCCTACAATGAGCAGTTCTTC. The chain joins TRBV4-1 to TRBJ2-1; 7 bases fit TRBD2. CDR1 and CDR2 from the germline V gene are MGHRA and YSYEKL. Trimming at V came to 4 bases and at J to 0 bases, leaving 12 bases not matched to a gene. The CDR3 totals 18 residues.

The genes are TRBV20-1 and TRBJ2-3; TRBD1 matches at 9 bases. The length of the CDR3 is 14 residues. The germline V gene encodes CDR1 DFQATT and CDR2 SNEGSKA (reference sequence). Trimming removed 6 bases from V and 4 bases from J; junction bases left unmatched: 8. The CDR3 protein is CSAPGTGNSDTQYF. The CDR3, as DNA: TGCAGTGCCCCTGGGACAGGGAACTCAGATACGCAGTATTTT.

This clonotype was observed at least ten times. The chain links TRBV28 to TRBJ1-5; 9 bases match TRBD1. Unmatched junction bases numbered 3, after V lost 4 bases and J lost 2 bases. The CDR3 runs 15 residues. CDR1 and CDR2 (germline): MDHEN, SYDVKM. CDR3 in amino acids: CASSSQGAGNQPQHF. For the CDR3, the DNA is TGTGCCAGCAGTTCACAGGGGGCCGGCAATCAGCCCCAGCATTTT.